This T cell receptor beta chain was documented in a study of T cells in Graves' hyperthyroidism and ophthalmopathy. General observations from the study: A 13 V-J signature model discriminated ophthalmopathy versus stable hyperthyroidism. Ophthalmopathy got predicted by the model a median approximately six months before its onset.

The PBMCs were sourced from fresh peripheral blood (about 10 ml). Amplified regions were TCR beta CDR3 sequences from RNA transcripts. A set of HTBI primers served as the primers for a first-round RT-PCR of the TCR CDR3. TCRdb independently ran MiXCR on the multiplex PCR reads; one entry per CDR3 protein. The table has about 600,000 distinct CDR3 sequences, around 13% seen once. The germline gives CDR1 SGHTA, CDR2 FQGNSA. The V end lost 1 base, the J end lost 3 bases, and 12 bases lay between the germline ends. The CDR3 runs to 16 residues. Many counts were recorded for this clonotype. No antigen is known for it.

Specimen: blood. The rearrangement joins TRBV7-2 to TRBJ2-2; either TRBD1 or TRBD2 may supply D (5 bases each). This TCR came from a woman between 50 and 59 years old with Graves' ophthalmopathy. The DNA of the CDR3 is TGTGCCAGCAGCTTAGGCCTACGGGGCGACACCGGGGAGCTGTTTTTT. The encoded protein is CASSLGLRGDTGELFF.